Relative to its sample, the clone carrying this T cell receptor (beta chain) is medium-sized. The sample is drawn from a study of breast tumors, draining lymph nodes, adjacent tissues. The germline V gene encodes CDR1 SNHLY and CDR2 FYNNEI. The CDR3 is 13 residues long. V lost 5 bases and J lost 8, with 15 bases in between. MiXCR was run by TCRdb on the multiplex PCR reads, yielding one entry per CDR3 protein. The data show more than 50,000 distinct CDR3 sequences, approximately 57% seen once. The V gene is TRBV2, the J gene TRBJ1-2, with a tentative D call TRBD1 (5 bases). Sequencing was performed on breast tumor tissue. The receptor was isolated from a female donor with breast cancer. Some clones in this sample may be carry-over from other donors' samples. Here the CDR3 reads CASSLEGARGYTF. The CDR3 coding sequence is TGTGCCAGCAGTCTTGAAGGGGCTCGGGGCTACACCTTC.